These 15 T cell receptor beta chains originate from one sample sequenced in a study of blood T cell repertoires in COVID-19 (dated by TCRdb to about 2020). Libraries were prepared through the immunoSEQ multiplex PCR assay. The table was pulled from immuneACCESS by TCRdb, which kept in-frame rearrangements only. Such tables lose some clones; where checked, under half of the loss comes from unresolved V genes, and the rest has no known cause. This sample lists some 150,000 clones; more than 70% were detected once. The top ten clones comprise 1.5% to 2% of the sample. The sample consisted of peripheral blood. These receptors were obtained from a human donor in a cohort sampled during active COVID-19.

Turning to this clone: Lacking the conserved final phenylalanine or tryptophan, this CDR3 likely reflects a read error. It is unclear where the CDR3 begins or ends on the DNA, so no DNA is shown, and the CDR3 is as TCRdb lists it. The CDR3 sequence: CAWSVGGQIKI. This chain joins TRBV30 and TRBJ2-7; the DNA was not used to check the table's D call, TRBD1. Germline V gene data show CDR1 as GTSNPN and CDR2 as SVGIG (reference sequence). The CDR3 has 11 residues if both end residues are counted.

The chain employs TRBV7-2 and TRBJ2-5, with 8 bases aligning to TRBD2. Germline trimming cut 4 bases from V and 4 bases from J; bases unmatched to any gene: 5. This CDR3 has 14 residues. Germline CDR1 SGHTA, CDR2 FQGNSA. CDR3 DNA: TGTGCCAGCAGCTCAGGACTAGCCCCAGAGACCCAGTACTTC. Protein product: CASSSGLAPETQYF.

The gene calls are TRBV9 and TRBJ1-3; D is undetermined. There are 15 residues in the CDR3. Germline CDR1 and CDR2: SGDLS and YYNGEE. V was shortened by 4 bases and J by 7 bases, with 18 bases between the two germline ends. The CDR3 DNA sequence: TGTGCCAGCAGCCCAGGCACCACGGAAGGTAACACCATATATTTT. Encoded protein: CASSPGTTEGNTIYF.

CDR3 in amino acids: CASSPFVRRLQETQYF. CDR3 coding DNA: TGTGCCAGCTCACCATTTGTTCGTCGACTTCAAGAGACCCAGTACTTC. The chain has TRBV18 and TRBJ2-5, with D uncertain. The CDR3 spans 16 residues. Trimming stripped 2 bases from V and 2 bases from J, with 15 bases between. CDR1 and CDR2 (germline): KGHSH, LQKENI.

The V and J genes are TRBV27 and TRBJ2-5, with a tentative D call TRBD1 (8 bases). This CDR3 comprises 16 residues. V dropped 4 bases and J dropped 1 base, with 16 bases sitting between them. The germline gives CDR1 MNHEY, CDR2 SMNVEV (reference sequence). In DNA form, the CDR3 reads TGTGCCAGCAGTTCCAACAGGGGGGGGAGCCAAGAGACCCAGTACTTC. As protein: CASSSNRGGSQETQYF.

This clone was observed a few times. The chain combines TRBV12-3 or TRBV12-4 with TRBJ1-5; D unclear. The CDR3 is 13 amino acids. Deletions cut 3 bases from V and 4 bases from J, with 7 bases between. The CDR3 DNA reads as TGTGCCAGCAGTTTTTCCGGGAATCAGCCCCAGCATTTT. As protein: CASSFSGNQPQHF.

The chain joins TRBV6-2 or TRBV6-3 to TRBJ2-5; 7 bases line up with TRBD1. V trimming: 6 bases; J trimming: 5 bases; junction bases outside the gene matches: 9. The CDR3 covers 14 residues. Germline CDR1 is MNHEY and CDR2 is SVGEGT. The CDR3 nucleotides read TGTGCCAGCAGCGTAAACAGGGGCTGGGAGACCCAGTACTTC. Protein product: CASSVNRGWETQYF.

The rearrangement joins TRBV4-3 to TRBJ1-4; 8 bases fit TRBD1. Per the germline V gene, CDR1 is LGHNA and CDR2 is YSLEER. V dropped 0 bases and J dropped 8; count of bases not matched to a gene: 11. CDR3 size: 17 residues. In DNA form, the CDR3 reads TGCGCCAGCAGCCAAGATCTAGTGACAGGGGCTCACGAAAAACTGTTTTTT. This sequence encodes CASSQDLVTGAHEKLFF.

This chain uses TRBV4-2 with TRBJ2-1; 8 nucleotides agree with TRBD2. Germline CDR1 LGHNA, CDR2 YNFKEQ. This CDR3 region has 14 residues. V dropped 1 base and J dropped 5; count of bases not matched to a gene: 1. The CDR3 is CASSQVLADNEQFF. The CDR3 DNA is TGTGCCAGCAGCCAAGTACTAGCGGACAATGAGCAGTTCTTC.

The chain carries TRBV6-2 or TRBV6-3 and TRBJ2-3; 10 bases are shared with TRBD2. Per the germline V gene, CDR1 is MNHEY and CDR2 is SVGEGT. J lost 4 bases, V lost 2 bases, and 0 bases had no gene match. The CDR3 spans 14 residues. CDR3 nucleotide sequence: TGTGCCAGCAGTTACGGGACTAGCGCAGATACGCAGTATTTT. Translation gives CASSYGTSADTQYF.

The rearrangement uses TRBV11-2 and TRBJ2-7; 9 bases map to TRBD1. Germline CDR1 SGHAT, CDR2 FQNNGV. V lost 5 bases, J lost 3 bases, and 5 bases stayed unmatched. This CDR3 has 14 residues. The CDR3 is CASSTGQGIYEQYF. CDR3 nucleotide sequence: TGTGCCAGCAGCACGGGACAGGGAATCTACGAGCAGTACTTC.

V usage is TRBV6-5 and J usage is TRBJ1-5, with 8 bases aligning to TRBD1. CDR1 and CDR2 (germline): MNHEY, SVGAGI. The trim removed 1 base at V and 5 bases at J, leaving 7 bases unmatched. The CDR3 runs to 16 residues. As DNA, the CDR3 is TGTGCCAGCAGTTACTTCCGACAGGGGAGGCATCAGCCCCAGCATTTT. Translated, it gives CASSYFRQGRHQPQHF.

J is TRBJ1-1 and V is TRBV7-6; tentatively, D is TRBD1 (5 bases). Germline lookup yields CDR1 SGHVS and CDR2 FNYEAQ. The CDR3 covers 16 residues. Deletions cut 4 bases from V and 5 bases from J, with 20 bases between. The CDR3 region has the DNA TGTGCCAGCAGCTCCTATGGGGGGGGTCCAGGGACTGAAGCTTTCTTT. Amino acids: CASSSYGGGPGTEAFF.

V usage is TRBV7-9 and J usage is TRBJ2-1, with a weak D call TRBD2 (5 bases). Germline assignment: CDR1 SEHNR and CDR2 FQNEAQ (reference sequence). V was cut by 4 bases and J by 15 bases, with 16 bases left in between. This CDR3 spans 12 amino acids. CDR3 sequence (DNA): TGTGCCAGCAGCTCGGTGGGGATTGAGGGGTTCTTC. Encoded protein: CASSSVGIEGFF.

This chain uses TRBV19 with TRBJ2-2; no firm D call. V was pared by 6 bases and J by 0 bases, with 11 bases between. Germline CDR1 is LNHDA and CDR2 is SQIVND (reference sequence). The CDR3 is made up of 15 amino acids. CDR3 nucleotides: TGTGCCAGTAGGTTCAGGCCAACGAACACCGGGGAGCTGTTTTTT. Translating gives CASRFRPTNTGELFF. The full variable domain, rest sourced from reference TRBV19 and TRBJ2-2, is DGGITQSPKYLFRKEGQNVTLSCEQNLNHDAMYWYRQDPGQGLRLIYYSQIVNDFQKGDIAEGYSVSREKKESFPLTVTSAQKNPTAFYLCASRFRPTNTGELFFGEGSRLTVL.